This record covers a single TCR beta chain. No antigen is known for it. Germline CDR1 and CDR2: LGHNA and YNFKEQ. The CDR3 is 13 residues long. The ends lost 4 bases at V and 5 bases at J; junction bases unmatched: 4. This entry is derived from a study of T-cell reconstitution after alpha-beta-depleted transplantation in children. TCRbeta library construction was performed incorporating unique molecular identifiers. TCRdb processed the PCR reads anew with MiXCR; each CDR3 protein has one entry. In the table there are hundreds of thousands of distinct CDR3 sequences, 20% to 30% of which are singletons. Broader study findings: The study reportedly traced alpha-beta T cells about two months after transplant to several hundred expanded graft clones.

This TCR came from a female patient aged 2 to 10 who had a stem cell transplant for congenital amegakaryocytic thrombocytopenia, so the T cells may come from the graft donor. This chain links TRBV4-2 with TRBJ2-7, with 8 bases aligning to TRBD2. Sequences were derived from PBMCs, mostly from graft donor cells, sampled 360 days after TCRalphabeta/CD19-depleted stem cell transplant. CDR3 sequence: CASSPSGRNEQYF. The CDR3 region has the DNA TGTGCCAGCAGCCCCAGCGGGAGAAACGAGCAGTACTTC.